This T cell receptor (beta chain) was documented in a study of T cell responses to AZD1222 COVID-19 vaccine. Data came from immunoSEQ multiplex PCR; TCRdb stores just in-frame clones and leaves some out. The sample has 95,000 to 100,000 clones, more than 70% seen once. This receptor was taken from an adult who received the AZD1222 COVID-19 vaccine. The specimen comprised peripheral blood, sampled 28 days after the second AZD1222 dose.

The CDR3 DNA is TGCGCCAGCGCCGTCAGTCGTCTGCACTCCTACAATGAGCAGTTCTTC. Amino acids: CASAVSRLHSYNEQFF. V usage is TRBV5-1 and J usage is TRBJ2-1; D is unclear. The CDR3 runs 16 residues. V dropped 7 bases and J dropped 0 bases, with 17 bases sitting between them. Germline CDR1 and CDR2: SGHRS and YFSETQ.